Given below is one T cell receptor beta chain in context. Its antigen is not known. Germline loops: CDR1 MNHEY, CDR2 SVGEGT. This CDR3 has 14 residues. With 6 bases removed from V and 1 base from J, the gap between germline ends came to 9 bases. The data were taken from a study of blood T cells in healthy people across ages. Points from the study as a whole: A strong correlation between TCR beta diversity and naive T cell percentage was seen.

Primed by a sample-barcoded 5' primer and a J-beta primer mix, a second PCR proceeded for 7 to 11 cycles. TCRdb passed the 5' RACE reads through MiXCR, listing each CDR3 protein once. Seen here are about 640,000 distinct CDR3 sequences, approximately 59% observed once, and the top ten hold 30% to 40%. Per sample, a minimum of 7 million PBMCs were isolated. Material for sequencing was blood. The rearrangement uses TRBV6-2 or TRBV6-3 and TRBJ2-2; D tentatively fits TRBD1 or TRBD2 (5 bases each). The clonotype originates from a man between 60 and 70 years old in good health. CDR3 nucleotides: TGTGCCAGCAGGAGGGACGGGAACACCGGGGAGCTGTTTTTT. This sequence encodes CASRRDGNTGELFF.